The 18 T cell receptor beta chains listed next were all sequenced from one sample in a study of T cell responses to AZD1222 COVID-19 vaccine. Clones were read by immunoSEQ multiplex PCR, and TCRdb kept only the in-frame ones, dropping some. The sample includes 95,000 to 100,000 clones, 86% of them seen just once. The specimen comprised peripheral blood, sampled on day 0 of AZD1222 vaccination. Receptors were obtained from an adult in good health.

The chain couples TRBV30 to TRBJ2-7; D could derive from TRBD1 or TRBD2 (5 bases each). The CDR3 covers 14 residues. Trimming cost V 4 bases and J 0 bases, with 13 bases left between them. CDR1 and CDR2 from the germline V gene are GTSNPN and SVGIG (reference sequence). The CDR3 coding sequence is TGTGCCTGGAAGTTATCGGGGACCTCCTACGAGCAGTACTTC. It is translated as CAWKLSGTSYEQYF.

This sequence joins TRBV27 and TRBJ1-5; TRBD1 agrees at 7 bases. After removal of 5 bases from V and 4 bases from J, the junction contained 8 bases not matched to a gene. The CDR3 totals 15 residues. The V gene's germline CDR1 is MNHEY and CDR2 SMNVEV (reference sequence). CDR3 amino acids: CASSPRDSRNQPQHF. In nucleotides, the CDR3 is TGTGCCAGCAGTCCAAGGGACAGCCGTAATCAGCCCCAGCATTTT.

This rearrangement joins TRBV5-6 to TRBJ1-1, with a possible D match to TRBD1 (5 bases). Germline values: CDR1 SGHDT, CDR2 YYEEEE. The CDR3 consists of 12 residues. The ends were cut back, 1 base at V and 10 bases at J, with 11 bases in the middle. The CDR3 loop is CASSLRRRGAFF. CDR3 DNA: TGTGCCAGCAGCTTGCGGAGGAGGGGAGCTTTCTTT.

A note on this clone: Other DNA sequences in the sample encode the same CDR3. The chain uses TRBV28 and TRBJ1-1; D ambiguous. The germline gives CDR1 MDHEN, CDR2 SYDVKM. The CDR3 runs to 14 residues. Trimming took 10 bases from V and 5 from J, leaving 20 bases between them. CDR3 nucleotide sequence: TGTGCCACTGCCGCGCACAGTATGGCAACTGAAGCTTTCTTT. This encodes CATAAHSMATEAFF. Full variable domain (missing parts from reference TRBV28 and TRBJ1-1): DVKVTQSSRYLVKRTGEKVFLECVQDMDHENMFWYRQDPGLGLRLIYFSYDVKMKEKGDIPEGYSVSREKKERFSLILESASTNQTSMYLCATAAHSMATEAFFGQGTRLTVV.

This clone is medium-sized. The J gene is TRBJ2-1, the V gene TRBV6-4, with TRBD2 matching over 10 bases. The length of the CDR3 is 15 residues. Trimming cost V 3 bases and J 5 bases; bases outside gene matches: 4. Germline V gene sequence: CDR1 MRHNA, CDR2 SNTAGT. In DNA, the CDR3 is TGTGCCAGCAGTGAAGCAGCGGGAGGGCACAATGAGCAGTTCTTC. This encodes CASSEAAGGHNEQFF.

This chain uses TRBV28 with TRBJ2-1; 9 positions agree with TRBD2. J gave up 5 bases and V 2 bases, and 7 bases lay outside the gene matches. CDR1 and CDR2 (germline): MDHEN, SYDVKM. The CDR3 runs 16 residues. The CDR3 is CASSLAGGPEHNEQFF. The CDR3 region has the DNA TGTGCCAGCAGTTTAGCGGGAGGGCCGGAGCACAATGAGCAGTTCTTC.

The chain recombines TRBV4-2 with TRBJ2-7; 9 positions match TRBD2. The CDR3 covers 16 residues. The trim removed 0 bases at V and 4 bases at J, leaving 7 bases unmatched. Germline-derived CDR1 and CDR2 are LGHNA and YNFKEQ. CDR3 sequence: CASSQDWASGIYEQYF. The CDR3 DNA reads as TGTGCCAGCAGCCAAGATTGGGCTAGCGGGATTTACGAGCAGTACTTC.

The J gene is TRBJ1-5, the V gene TRBV4-3; weak D call: TRBD1 (6 bases). The V gene's germline CDR1 is LGHNA and CDR2 YSLEER. The CDR3 is 17 amino acids. V was clipped by 2 bases and J by 4 bases, with 18 bases between them. CDR3 amino acids: CASSQSWDTTRNQPQHF. CDR3 DNA sequence: TGCGCCAGCAGCCAAAGTTGGGACACGACCCGGAATCAGCCCCAGCATTTT.

V and J are TRBV27 and TRBJ1-1; possibly TRBD1 for D (5 bases). CDR3 length: 17 amino acids. The germline V and J ends were trimmed by 3 bases and 2 bases, with 19 bases remaining between them. Germline values: CDR1 MNHEY, CDR2 SMNVEV (reference sequence). This CDR3 is CASSLGPGLPENTEAFF. CDR3 nucleotide sequence: TGTGCCAGCAGTTTGGGTCCGGGACTCCCAGAAAACACTGAAGCTTTCTTT.

The chain carries TRBV5-8 and TRBJ2-1, with 7 bases aligning to TRBD2. Looked up from germline, CDR1 is SGHTS and CDR2 is YDEGEE. The CDR3 is made up of 15 amino acids. The J segment lost 6 bases and the V segment lost 4 bases, leaving 10 bases of the junction unmatched. CDR3 in amino acids: CASSAGGSLGNEQFF. The CDR3 DNA reads TGTGCCAGCAGCGCGGGCGGGAGCCTTGGCAATGAGCAGTTCTTC. Together with reference TRBV5-8 and TRBJ2-1, the CDR3 gives the full variable domain: EAGVTQSPTHLIKTRGQQATLRCSPISGHTSVYWYQQALGLGLQFLLWYDEGEERNRGNFPPRFSGRQFPNYSSELNVNALELEDSALYLCASSAGGSLGNEQFFGPGTRLTVL.

V and J are TRBV27 and TRBJ2-7; TRBD2 matches at 8 bases. CDR1 is MNHEY, CDR2 SMNVEV, per germline (reference sequence). CDR3 size: 15 residues. V lost 7 bases to trimming and J lost 2 bases; unmatched junction nucleotides: 10. CDR3 protein: CASNFGAGGTYEQYF. The CDR3, as DNA: TGTGCCAGCAACTTCGGGGCGGGAGGCACCTACGAGCAGTACTTC.

The gene calls are TRBV28 and TRBJ1-5, with unresolved D. Germline CDR1 reads MDHEN; CDR2 reads SYDVKM. Trimming took 5 bases from V and 0 from J, leaving 26 bases between them. The CDR3 extends over 20 amino acids. CDR3 in DNA: TGTGCCAGCAGTACCCCGGGAGGGTCCGACCGAGTGGATAGCAATCAGCCCCAGCATTTT. Translating it yields CASSTPGGSDRVDSNQPQHF.

This clone appeared a few times. The V and J genes are TRBV3-1 (or the pseudogene TRBV3-2) and TRBJ2-1, with a tentative D call TRBD2 (6 bases). The CDR3 is 16 residues long. Germline V gene data show CDR1 as LGHDT and CDR2 as YNNKEL (reference sequence). V lost 4 bases to trimming and J lost 6 bases, with 19 bases between them. The CDR3 DNA reads as TGTGCCAGCAGCCCCCTACGGACAATGGGGGGCAATGAGCAGTTCTTC. Its protein is CASSPLRTMGGNEQFF.

The chain couples TRBV29-1 to TRBJ1-5, with D possibly matching TRBD1 (6 bases). The CDR3 sequence is 13 residues long. The germline CDR1 and CDR2 sequences are SQVTM and ANQGSEA. V was trimmed by 5 bases and J by 3 bases, leaving 11 bases between them. In nucleotides, the CDR3 is TGCAGCGTTACAGACAGGAACAATCAGCCCCAGCATTTT. This sequence encodes CSVTDRNNQPQHF. Combining the CDR3 with reference TRBV29-1 and TRBJ1-5 gives the whole variable domain SAVISQKPSRDICQRGTSLTIQCQVDSQVTMMFWYRQQPGQSLTLIATANQGSEATYESGFVIDKFPISRPNLTFSTLTVSNMSPEDSSIYLCSVTDRNNQPQHFGDGTRLSIL.

This chain connects TRBV4-3 to TRBJ2-7, with D possibly matching TRBD2 (5 bases). The CDR3 totals 14 residues. The germline V gene has CDR1 LGHNA and CDR2 YSLEER. The V gene lost 1 base and the J gene lost 3 bases, with 10 bases spanning the gap. CDR3: CASSQGAGGYEQYF. Here the CDR3 DNA reads TGCGCCAGCAGCCAAGGGGCGGGTGGCTACGAGCAGTACTTC.

This clone was counted only a few times. The chain employs TRBV5-1 and TRBJ1-4; D ambiguous. The ends were cut back, 0 bases at V and 7 bases at J, with 13 bases in the middle. The CDR3 has 15 amino acids. Germline V gives CDR1 SGHRS, CDR2 YFSETQ. CDR3 coding DNA: TGCGCCAGCAGCTTGGAAGGCCACAGCACTGAAAAACTGTTTTTT. This translates into CASSLEGHSTEKLFF.

This sequence joins TRBV3-1 (or the pseudogene TRBV3-2) and TRBJ2-3; 8 nucleotides line up with TRBD1. There are 14 residues in the CDR3. V gave up 4 bases and J gave up 1 base; unmatched junction bases: 1. Germline V CDR1 and CDR2: LGHDT, YNNKEL (reference sequence). In DNA form, the CDR3 reads TGTGCCAGCAGCCTGACAGGGGGCACAGATACGCAGTATTTT. Translation gives CASSLTGGTDTQYF.

J is TRBJ1-5 and V is TRBV30, with 7 bases matching TRBD1. The CDR3 runs 15 residues. The ends lost 1 base at V and 3 bases at J; junction bases unmatched: 6. CDR1 GTSNPN and CDR2 SVGIG come from the germline V gene (reference sequence). In DNA, the CDR3 is TGTGCCTGGAGTGGGGGGCAGGGGGTCAATCAGCCCCAGCATTTT. Protein sequence: CAWSGGQGVNQPQHF.